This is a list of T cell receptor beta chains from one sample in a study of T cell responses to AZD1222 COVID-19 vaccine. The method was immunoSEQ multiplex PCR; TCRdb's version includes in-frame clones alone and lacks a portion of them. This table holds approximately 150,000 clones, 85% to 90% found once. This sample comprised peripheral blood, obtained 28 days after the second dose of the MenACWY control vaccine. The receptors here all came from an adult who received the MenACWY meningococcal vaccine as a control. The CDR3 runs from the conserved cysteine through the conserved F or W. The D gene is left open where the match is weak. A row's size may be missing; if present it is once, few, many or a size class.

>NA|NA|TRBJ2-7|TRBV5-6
TGTGCCAGCAGCCTGGGTCGCTCCTACGAGCAGTACTTC
CASSLGRSYEQYF
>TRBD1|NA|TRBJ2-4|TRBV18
TGTGCCAGCTCACTTCCAGGGACAGAAAACATTCAGTACTTC
CASSLPGTENIQYF
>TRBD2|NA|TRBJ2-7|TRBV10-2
TGCGCCAGCAGGGGACTAGCGGGAGGGAGCGAGCAGTACTTC
CASRGLAGGSEQYF
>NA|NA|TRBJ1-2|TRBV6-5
TGTGCCAGCAGTTACTCGAGCAGACCCGTACCCAGTGGCTACACCTTC
CASSYSSRPVPSGYTF
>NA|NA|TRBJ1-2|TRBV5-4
TGTGCCAGCAGCCACCGGGGTCAGACGATCTATGGCTACACCTTC
CASSHRGQTIYGYTF
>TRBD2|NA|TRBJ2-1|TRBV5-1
TGCGCCAGCAGATCGGGACTAGCGGAAGAGCAGTTCTTC
CASRSGLAEEQFF
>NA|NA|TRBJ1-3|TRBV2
TGTGCCAGCAGCCCTACTAACGGCGGAAACACCATATATTTT
CASSPTNGGNTIYF
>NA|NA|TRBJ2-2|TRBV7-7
TGTGCCAGCAGCGCCGAGGGAGCGGTGAACACCGGGGAGCTGTTTTTT
CASSAEGAVNTGELFF
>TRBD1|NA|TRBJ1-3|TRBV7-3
TGTGCCAGCAGCCCACAGACAGGGTCTGGAAACACCATATATTTT
CASSPQTGSGNTIYF
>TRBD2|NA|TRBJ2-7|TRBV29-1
TGCAGCGTTGATGGGACTAGCGGGAGTGGCGAGCAGTACTTC
CSVDGTSGSGEQYF
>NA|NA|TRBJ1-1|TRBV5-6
TGTGCCAGCAGCTTCGCCATAGGACGGAGGAACACTGAAGCTTTCTTT
CASSFAIGRRNTEAFF
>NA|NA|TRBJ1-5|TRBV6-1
TGTGCCAGCACCCAAAAAAAAGGGGGGGATCAGCCCCAGCATTTT
CASTQKKGGDQPQHF
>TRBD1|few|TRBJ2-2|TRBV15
TGTGCCACCAGCAGACAGACAGGGCTCACCGGGGAGCTGTTTTTT
CATSRQTGLTGELFF
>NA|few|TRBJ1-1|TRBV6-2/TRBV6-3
TGTGCCAGCAGTTACTCGGGGATTGACACTGAAGCTTTCTTT
CASSYSGIDTEAFF
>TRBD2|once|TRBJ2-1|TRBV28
TGTGCCAGCAGCCCTTCTAGCGGGGGGGCCAGCTCCTACAATGAGCAGTTCTTC
CASSPSSGGASSYNEQFF
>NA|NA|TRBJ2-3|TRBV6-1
TGTGCCAGCAGTGTAGCCGGCCACCGGCCCACAGATACGCAGTATTTT
CASSVAGHRPTDTQYF
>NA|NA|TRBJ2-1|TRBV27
TGTGCCAGCAGCACACTAGCTCTGAGCTCCTACAATGAGCAGTTCTTC
CASSTLALSSYNEQFF
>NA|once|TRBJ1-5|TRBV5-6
TGTGCCAGCAGCTTGGCCGGGGTCGGCAATCAGCCCCAGCATTTT
CASSLAGVGNQPQHF
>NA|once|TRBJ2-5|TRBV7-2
TGTGCCAGCAGCTCCTCCGGACTGGAGGAAGAGACCCAGTACTTC
CASSSSGLEEETQYF
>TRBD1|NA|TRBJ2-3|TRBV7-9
TGTGCCAGCAGCCGAACAGGGGAACAGTCGTATTTT
CASSRTGEQSYF
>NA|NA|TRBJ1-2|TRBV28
TGTGCCAGCAGTTCCTCCGGGGGGGGCTACACCTTC
CASSSSGGGYTF
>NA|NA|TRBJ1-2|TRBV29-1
TGCAGCGTTGAAACAGGCATGAGCTACACCTTC
CSVETGMSYTF
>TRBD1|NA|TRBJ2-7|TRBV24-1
TGTGCCACCAGTGAGGGACAGGGCTACGAGCAGTACTTC
CATSEGQGYEQYF
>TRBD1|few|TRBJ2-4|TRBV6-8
TGTGCCGAGACAGGGGAGCTAAACATTCAGTACTTC
CAETGELNIQYF
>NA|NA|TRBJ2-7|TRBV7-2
TGTGCCAGCAGTCGCCTACCCTACGAGCAGTACTTC
CASSRLPYEQYF
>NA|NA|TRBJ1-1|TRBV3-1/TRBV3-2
TGTGCCAGCAGCCAAGCTGGCAGGGGGAACACTGAAGCTTTCTTT
CASSQAGRGNTEAFF
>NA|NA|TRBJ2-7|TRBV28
TGTGCCAGCAGATCCGGGGGGCCCCATGACGAGCAGTACTTC
CASRSGGPHDEQYF
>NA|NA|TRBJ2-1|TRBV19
TGTGCCAGTACAGGTATCGGGAAGGGTGAGCAGTTCTTC
CASTGIGKGEQFF
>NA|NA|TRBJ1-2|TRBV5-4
TGTGCCAGCAGCCGTGGTGTTGGGTTCAACTATGGCTACACCTTC
CASSRGVGFNYGYTF
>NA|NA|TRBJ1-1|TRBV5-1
TGCGCCAGCAGCTTACAAGGGGGTGTCACTGAAGCTTTCTTT
CASSLQGGVTEAFF
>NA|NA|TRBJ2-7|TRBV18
TGTGCCAGCTCACCCGGGACACCTTACGAGCAGTACTTC
CASSPGTPYEQYF
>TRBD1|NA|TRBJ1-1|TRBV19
TGTGCCAGTAGTACCCGACAGGGGGGCATGAACACTGAAGCTTTCTTT
CASSTRQGGMNTEAFF
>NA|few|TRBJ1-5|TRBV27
TGTGCCAGCAGTTTAGGAACGGGGGGCAATCAGCCCCAGCATTTT
CASSLGTGGNQPQHF
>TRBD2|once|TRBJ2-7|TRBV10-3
TGTGCCATCAGCACCGGGACTAGCCCCCACGAGCAGTACTTC
CAISTGTSPHEQYF
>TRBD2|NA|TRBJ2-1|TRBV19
TGTGCCAGTAAACCATCTAGCGGGAGCTCCTACAATGAGCAGTTCTTC
CASKPSSGSSYNEQFF
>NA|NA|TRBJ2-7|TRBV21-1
TGTGCCAGCAGCAAAAGGGGGTCCCGGGACCACCAGGGGTCCGAGCAGTACTTC
CASSKRGSRDHQGSEQYF
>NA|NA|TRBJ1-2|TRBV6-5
TGTGCCAGCAGTTACCGGTTTCCTATAGGCTACACCTTC
CASSYRFPIGYTF
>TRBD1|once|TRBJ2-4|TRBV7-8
TGTGCCAGCAGCTTTTACGACAGGGGGCCCAAAAACATTCAGTACTTC
CASSFYDRGPKNIQYF
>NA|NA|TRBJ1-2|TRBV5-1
TGCGCCAGCAGCTTGGTGGGCGGCTATGGCTACACCTTC
CASSLVGGYGYTF
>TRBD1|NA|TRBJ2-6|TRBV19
TGTGCCAGTAGTACCGACAGGGCTGGGGCCAACGTCCTGACTTTC
CASSTDRAGANVLTF
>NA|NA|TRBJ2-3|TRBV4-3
TGCGCCAGCAGCCAAGTGGGGGGGCCAAGCACAGATACGCAGTATTTT
CASSQVGGPSTDTQYF
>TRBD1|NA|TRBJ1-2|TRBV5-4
TGTGCCAGCAGCCACGAGGGGGCGCGGGCCTATGGCTACACCTTC
CASSHEGARAYGYTF
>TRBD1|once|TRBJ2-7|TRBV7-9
TGTGCCAGCAGCTCGGACAGGGGCTCCTACGAGCAGTACTTC
CASSSDRGSYEQYF
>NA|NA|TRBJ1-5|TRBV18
TGTGCCAGCTCCGGAGGGAACCAAGGGGCCCAGCATTTT
CASSGGNQGAQHF
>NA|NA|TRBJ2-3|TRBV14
TGTGCCAGCAGCCAAGATTTGGGTGCGGATACGCAGTATTTT
CASSQDLGADTQYF
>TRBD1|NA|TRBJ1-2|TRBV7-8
TGTGCCAGCAGCCAGGGGACAGGGGGCCGAATGAATGGCTACACCTTC
CASSQGTGGRMNGYTF
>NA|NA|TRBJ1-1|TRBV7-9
TGTGCCAGCAGCGAGCGGGCGGCGTCGAACACTGAAGCTTTCTTT
CASSERAASNTEAFF
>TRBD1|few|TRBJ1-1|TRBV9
TGTGCCAGCAGCGTAGTGGGGACAGGGTCTGAAGCTTTCTTT
CASSVVGTGSEAFF
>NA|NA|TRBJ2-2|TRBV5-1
TGCGCCAGCAGCCCATTGGGGTCCAAACCCGGGGAGCTGTTTTTT
CASSPLGSKPGELFF
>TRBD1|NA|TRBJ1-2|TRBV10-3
TGTGCCACCCGGTCCGGGACAGGGGGCGACGTTGAGGGCTACACCTTC
CATRSGTGGDVEGYTF
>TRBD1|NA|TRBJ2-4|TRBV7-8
TGTGCCAGCAGCCCCGGTTTGACCCGCGAGGGACAGGGGAAAAACATTCAGTACTTC
CASSPGLTREGQGKNIQYF
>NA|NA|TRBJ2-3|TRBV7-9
TGTGCCAGCAGCTTACCTAAAGATACGCAGTATTTT
CASSLPKDTQYF
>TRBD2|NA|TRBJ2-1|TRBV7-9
TGTGCCAGCAGCTTAGAGGCTAGCGGGAGGAACAAGTTCTTC
CASSLEASGRNKFF
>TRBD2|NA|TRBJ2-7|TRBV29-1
TGCAGCGCATTGACTAGCGGGAACTACGAGCAGTACTTC
CSALTSGNYEQYF
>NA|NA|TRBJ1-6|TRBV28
TGTGCCAGCAGTTTTAAATCACCCCTCCACTTT
CASSFKSPLHF
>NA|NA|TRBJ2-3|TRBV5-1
TGCGCCAGCAGCTCTGGCCGGGGGACCCTCACGGGCACAGATACGCAGTATTTT
CASSSGRGTLTGTDTQYF
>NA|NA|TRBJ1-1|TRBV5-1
TGCGCCAGCAGCTTGGGGGAAGAAGAAGCTTTCTTT
CASSLGEEEAFF
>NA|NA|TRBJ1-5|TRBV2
TGTGCCAGCAGTGAATCCTTCGAGAGCTATAAGCATTTT
CASSESFESYKHF
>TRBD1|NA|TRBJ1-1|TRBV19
TGTGCCAGTAGCTATCGAGGGAGGGGGCTACGGGCAAACACTGAAGCTTTCTTT
CASSYRGRGLRANTEAFF